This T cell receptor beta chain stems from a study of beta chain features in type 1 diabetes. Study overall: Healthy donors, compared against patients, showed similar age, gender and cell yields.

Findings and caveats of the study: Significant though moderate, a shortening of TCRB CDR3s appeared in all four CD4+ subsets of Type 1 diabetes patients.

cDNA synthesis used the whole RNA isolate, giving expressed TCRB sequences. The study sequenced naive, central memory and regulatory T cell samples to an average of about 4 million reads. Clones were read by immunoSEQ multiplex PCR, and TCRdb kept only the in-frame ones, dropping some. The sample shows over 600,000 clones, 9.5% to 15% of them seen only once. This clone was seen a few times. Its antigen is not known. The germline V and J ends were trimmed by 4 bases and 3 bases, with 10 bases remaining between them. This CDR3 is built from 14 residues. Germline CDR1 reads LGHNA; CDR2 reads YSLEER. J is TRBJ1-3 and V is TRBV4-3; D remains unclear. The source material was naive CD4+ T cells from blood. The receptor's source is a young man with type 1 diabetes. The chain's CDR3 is CASSPSAFGNTIYF. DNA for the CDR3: TGCGCCAGCAGCCCTTCGGCTTTTGGAAACACCATATATTTT.